Listed below are T cell receptor beta chains from one sample, sequenced in a study of breast tumors, draining lymph nodes, adjacent tissues. TCRdb redid the calling of the multiplex PCR reads with MiXCR, one entry per CDR3 protein. The repertoire consists of 150,000 to 200,000 distinct CDR3 sequences, with around a third occurring once and the leading ten covering about 4.5%. Sequenced material: axillary lymph node tissue. These receptors were taken from a female donor with breast cancer. Some clones in this sample may be carry-over from other donors' samples. Each CDR3 is given with its conserved first and last residue. A D gene is named only where the DNA matches it firmly. Part of the rows lack a size; the others show once, few, many or a class for expanded clones.

TRBV4-2,many,TRBD2,TRBJ2-2,CASSQSLSSGAGLNTGELFF,TGTGCCAGCAGCCAGTCTTTATCAAGTGGAGCGGGATTAAACACCGGGGAGCTGTTTTTT
TRBV6-5,once,TRBD1,TRBJ2-2,CASSYLRDRTGELFF,TGTGCCAGCAGTTACCTACGGGACAGAACCGGGGAGCTGTTTTTT
TRBV6-2/TRBV6-3,many,TRBD2,TRBJ2-3,CASSSKTSRGTDTQYF,TGTGCCAGCAGCTCGAAGACTAGCCGCGGCACAGATACGCAGTATTTT
TRBV5-6,many,TRBD1,TRBJ2-5,CASSLGGQGQETQYF,TGTGCCAGCAGCCTGGGGGGACAGGGCCAAGAGACCCAGTACTTC
TRBV19,.,TRBD1,TRBJ1-1,CASSQQGAKYTGTEAFF,TGTGCCAGTAGTCAGCAGGGGGCAAAATATACGGGCACTGAAGCTTTCTTT
TRBV24-1,.,.,TRBJ1-5,CATGGRGYNQPQHF,TGTGCCACAGGGGGTAGAGGGTACAATCAGCCCCAGCATTTT
TRBV20-1,many,.,TRBJ1-5,CSAGDVGRPQHF,TGCAGTGCTGGAGACGTCGGTCGGCCCCAGCATTTT
TRBV10-1,many,.,TRBJ1-1,CASSRENTEAFF,TGCGCCAGTAGCAGGGAGAACACTGAAGCTTTCTTT
TRBV6-1,many,.,TRBJ1-4,CASKGVNEKLFF,TGTGCCAGCAAAGGCGTGAATGAAAAACTGTTTTTT
TRBV11-2,.,.,TRBJ1-4,CASSHMDWGIDEKLFF,TGTGCCAGCAGCCACATGGACTGGGGAATTGATGAAAAACTGTTTTTT
TRBV6-5,many,TRBD1,TRBJ2-7,CASTNSGTGFGEQYF,TGTGCCAGCACCAATTCCGGGACAGGGTTTGGAGAGCAGTACTTC
TRBV27,few,.,TRBJ2-2,CASRSAIGGAGTGELFF,TGTGCCAGCCGCTCTGCAATTGGGGGGGCGGGCACCGGGGAGCTGTTTTTT
TRBV20-1,.,.,TRBJ2-1,CSAQNVRDKAEQFF,TGCAGTGCTCAGAATGTCCGGGACAAAGCTGAGCAGTTCTTC
TRBV27,.,TRBD1,TRBJ2-2,CASKWGQGASNTGELFF,TGTGCCAGCAAGTGGGGACAGGGGGCTTCGAACACCGGGGAGCTGTTTTTT
TRBV14,many,TRBD2,TRBJ2-3,CASSPIAGGRVVQYF,TGTGCCAGCAGCCCAATAGCGGGGGGCCGCGTCGTGCAGTATTTT
TRBV7-3,few,TRBD2,TRBJ2-1,CASSFPPGGGPSNEQFF,TGTGCCAGCAGCTTCCCCCCAGGCGGGGGGCCCTCCAATGAGCAGTTCTTC
TRBV28,.,.,TRBJ2-5,CASSPTLGVQETQYF,TGTGCCAGCAGCCCTACTCTTGGGGTCCAAGAGACCCAGTACTTC
TRBV20-1,.,.,TRBJ2-1,CSAISGQFNEQFF,TGCAGTGCTATTTCTGGACAGTTCAATGAGCAGTTCTTC
TRBV12-3/TRBV12-4,many,.,TRBJ2-1,CATNSRGYEQFF,TGTGCCACCAACAGCCGGGGGTATGAGCAGTTCTTC
TRBV5-8,many,.,TRBJ2-7,CASSLVGQSSYEQYF,TGTGCCAGCAGCTTGGTCGGCCAGAGCTCCTACGAGCAGTACTTC
TRBV7-9,.,.,TRBJ2-7,CAGSSPAGSGYEQHF,TGTGCCGGCAGCTCACCGGCAGGGTCGGGCTACGAGCAGCACTTC
TRBV3-2,.,.,TRBJ2-7,CASKGRDYEQYF,TGTGCCAGTAAGGGGAGGGACTACGAGCAGTACTTC
TRBV4-1,few,.,TRBJ2-1,CASSQGGLAHPSNEQFF,TGCGCCAGCAGCCAAGGGGGTCTGGCTCACCCCTCTAATGAGCAGTTCTTC
TRBV4-2,many,.,TRBJ2-2,CASSQDPGSVTGELFF,TGTGCCAGCAGCCAAGATCCAGGGTCCGTCACCGGGGAGCTGTTTTTT
TRBV12-3/TRBV12-4,.,.,TRBJ2-1,CASSLRGGQNYNEQFF,TGTGCCAGCAGTTTAAGGGGGGGGCAGAATTACAATGAGCAGTTCTTC
TRBV12-3/TRBV12-4,.,.,TRBJ2-3,CASSFQGRTDTQYF,TGTGCCAGCAGTTTTCAGGGGCGCACAGATACGCAGTATTTT
TRBV13,many,TRBD1,TRBJ1-3,CASSWTGELSGNTIYF,TGTGCCAGCAGCTGGACAGGAGAACTTTCTGGAAACACCATATATTTT
TRBV11-3,many,.,TRBJ2-5,CASSPTKRAPQETQYF,TGTGCCAGCAGTCCTACAAAGCGGGCGCCCCAAGAGACCCAGTACTTC
TRBV5-6,many,.,TRBJ2-1,CASSARTRNNEQFF,TGTGCCAGCAGCGCGCGGACAAGGAACAATGAGCAGTTCTTC
TRBV29-1,many,.,TRBJ2-5,CSVATGAQETQYF,TGCAGCGTTGCCACAGGAGCTCAAGAGACCCAGTACTTC
TRBV29-1,.,TRBD1,TRBJ1-3,CSGRAGGISGNTIYF,TGCAGCGGACGAGCAGGGGGAATCTCTGGAAACACCATATATTTT
TRBV5-1,.,.,TRBJ2-7,CGIAPPCSYEQYF,TGCGGGATTGCACCTCCGTGCTCCTACGAGCAGTACTTC
TRBV7-9,.,TRBD1,TRBJ1-2,CASSLYGTGSYPNTF,TGTGCCAGCAGCTTATACGGGACAGGGAGTTATCCGAACACCTTC
TRBV2,.,.,TRBJ1-1,CASETGLYHEAFF,TGTGCCAGCGAGACAGGCCTTTACCATGAAGCTTTCTTT
TRBV20-1,.,TRBD1,TRBJ2-5,CSCRRTGGPTSTQYF,TGCAGTTGCCGCCGGACAGGGGGCCCCACCTCGACCCAGTACTTC
TRBV6-5,many,TRBD1,TRBJ1-6,CASSYGTGNSPLHF,TGTGCCAGCAGTTACGGGACAGGGAATTCACCCCTCCACTTT
TRBV11-3,.,.,TRBJ1-6,CASSPGTYNSPLHF,TGTGCCAGCAGCCCGGGGACCTATAATTCACCCCTCCACTTT
TRBV12-3/TRBV12-4,many,TRBD1,TRBJ1-4,CASSFSWVRLDRGLEKLFF,TGTGCCAGCAGTTTTAGTTGGGTACGGTTGGACAGGGGGTTAGAAAAACTGTTTTTT
TRBV10-3,many,.,TRBJ2-1,CAISVRGSSYNEQFF,TGTGCCATCAGTGTTAGGGGCTCGTCCTACAATGAGCAGTTCTTC
TRBV29-1,.,.,TRBJ2-1,CSARGQACYNEQFF,TGCAGCGCCCGAGGGCAAGCTTGTTACAATGAGCAGTTCTTC